The 29 T cell receptor beta chains reported below all come from one sample, sequenced in a study of blood T cell repertoires in COVID-19. Measured with immunoSEQ multiplex PCR; TCRdb has only the in-frame clones, and not every one. Counted here are 270,000 or so clones, roughly 88% occurring once; the ten biggest clones make up about 3%. The specimen sequenced was peripheral blood. These receptors were obtained from a woman in her 30s with active or convalescent COVID-19.

J is TRBJ2-7 and V is TRBV7-9; 8 positions match TRBD2. Trimming at V came to 5 bases and at J to 6 bases, leaving 12 bases not matched to a gene. CDR1 is SEHNR and CDR2 is FQNEAQ in the germline V gene (reference sequence). This CDR3 has 15 residues. The CDR3 sequence: CASSPPGLVKGEQYF. The CDR3 nucleotides read TGTGCCAGCAGCCCACCGGGACTAGTAAAGGGCGAGCAGTACTTC. The full variable domain, with the rest looked up from reference TRBV7-9 and TRBJ2-7, is DTGVSQNPRHKITKRGQNVTFRCDPISEHNRLYWYRQTLGQGPEFLTYFQNEAQLEKSRLLSDRFSAERPKGSFSTLEIQRTEQGDSAMYLCASSPPGLVKGEQYFGPGTRLTVT.

The DNA of the CDR3 is TGTGCCGCCGAAACCCTACGAGGAGGCTACACCTTC. Translated, it gives CAAETLRGGYTF. V gene TRBV30 combines with J gene TRBJ1-2; unclear D gene. The CDR3 sequence is 12 residues long. CDR1 and CDR2 from the germline V gene are GTSNPN and SVGIG (reference sequence). The V end lost 8 bases, the J end lost 8 bases, and 18 bases lay between the germline ends.

The V and J genes are TRBV2 and TRBJ2-5; D may be TRBD1 (6 bases). The germline V gene has CDR1 SNHLY and CDR2 FYNNEI. The CDR3 extends over 13 amino acids. Between the trimmed V and J ends, which lost 4 bases and 5 bases, there was a span of 11 bases. CDR3 DNA sequence: TGTGCCAGCAGTGTCCAGGGGAAGGAGACCCAGTACTTC. Translated, it gives CASSVQGKETQYF.

The V and J genes are TRBV6-5 and TRBJ2-7, with a tentative D call TRBD1 (6 bases). The CDR3 spans 14 residues. Germline V gene data show CDR1 as MNHEY and CDR2 as SVGAGI. The V end was cut by 4 bases, the J end by 1 base, with 11 bases between. The CDR3 sequence: CASSSLQGSYEQYF. CDR3 coding DNA: TGTGCCAGCAGTTCCCTCCAGGGGTCCTACGAGCAGTACTTC.

The chain employs TRBV7-8 and TRBJ1-1; 7 bases are a match to TRBD1. CDR3 size: 14 residues. Germline assignment: CDR1 SGHVS and CDR2 FQNEAQ. V lost 5 bases to trimming and J lost 3 bases; unmatched junction nucleotides: 6. The CDR3 spells CASSRTGADTEAFF. The CDR3 nucleotides are TGTGCCAGCAGCCGGACAGGTGCAGACACTGAAGCTTTCTTT.

The sample holds one count of this clone. This chain connects TRBV18 to TRBJ2-2; D not certain. CDR3 length: 16 amino acids. Trimming took 3 bases from V and 0 from J, leaving 11 bases between them. Germline V gene data show CDR1 as KGHSH and CDR2 as LQKENI. Written as DNA, the CDR3 is TGTGCCAGCTCACCCCAGCAGGCATCGAACACCGGGGAGCTGTTTTTT. It codes for CASSPQQASNTGELFF.

This chain uses TRBV6-2 or TRBV6-3 with TRBJ2-1; 13 nucleotides agree with TRBD2. The CDR3 spans 16 residues. Unmatched junction bases numbered 4, after V lost 4 bases and J lost 4 bases. Germline values: CDR1 MNHEY, CDR2 SVGEGT. CDR3 residues: CASSFQLAGGYNEQFF. CDR3 nucleotide sequence: TGTGCCAGCAGTTTTCAACTAGCGGGGGGGTACAATGAGCAGTTCTTC.

V usage is TRBV5-1 and J usage is TRBJ1-2; D is undetermined. With 1 base removed from V and 0 bases from J, the gap between germline ends came to 10 bases. Germline V gene sequence: CDR1 SGHRS, CDR2 YFSETQ. CDR3 length: 15 amino acids. The CDR3 here is CASSLTQFTNYGYTF. CDR3 in DNA: TGCGCCAGCAGCTTGACACAGTTTACTAACTATGGCTACACCTTC. Filled out from reference TRBV5-1 and TRBJ1-2, the complete variable domain reads KAGVTQTPRYLIKTRGQQVTLSCSPISGHRSVSWYQQTPGQGLQFLFEYFSETQRNKGNFPGRFSGRQFSNSRSEMNVSTLELGDSALYLCASSLTQFTNYGYTFGSGTRLTVV.

J is TRBJ2-5 and V is TRBV5-4; D is uncertain. This CDR3 has 13 residues. Germline V gives CDR1 SGHNT, CDR2 YYREEE (reference sequence). Trimming stripped 4 bases from V and 5 bases from J, with 12 bases between. The CDR3 coding sequence is TGTGCCAGCAGCCCCCCAGAGAGGGAGACCCAGTACTTC. It is translated as CASSPPERETQYF.

This chain connects TRBV19 to TRBJ1-2; maybe TRBD1 (6 bases). This CDR3 has 13 residues. Trimming stripped 7 bases from V and 8 bases from J, with 17 bases between. From germline, CDR1 is LNHDA and CDR2 SQIVND (reference sequence). In DNA form, the CDR3 reads TGTGCCAGTACCCCACAGGGTTTTGGAGGCTACACCTTC. Encoded protein: CASTPQGFGGYTF.

The sample holds a few counts of this clone. The rearrangement links TRBV13 to TRBJ1-4; TRBD1 aligns across 8 bases. V trimming: 4 bases; J trimming: 5 bases; junction bases outside the gene matches: 3. This CDR3 has 14 residues. Per the germline V gene, CDR1 is PRHDT and CDR2 is FYEKMQ (reference sequence). This chain's CDR3 is CASSWTGPNEKLFF. Written as DNA, the CDR3 is TGTGCCAGCAGCTGGACAGGGCCCAATGAAAAACTGTTTTTT.

Concerning this clone: The sample has other DNA sequences that encode this CDR3 too. The V gene is TRBV5-4, the J gene TRBJ2-7; 15 bases are a match to TRBD2. The J segment lost 4 bases and the V segment lost 5 bases, leaving 4 bases of the junction unmatched. There are 15 residues in the CDR3. Looked up from germline, CDR1 is SGHNT and CDR2 is YYREEE (reference sequence). CDR3 bases: TGTGCCAGCAGTTGGACTAGCGGGGGGGCTTACGAGCAGTACTTC. This translates into CASSWTSGGAYEQYF.

This chain uses TRBV19 with TRBJ1-3; 8 bases line up with TRBD1. CDR3 size: 13 residues. From germline, CDR1 is LNHDA and CDR2 SQIVND (reference sequence). Losses at the gene ends were 7 bases for V and 4 bases for J; bases not matched to a gene: 3. The CDR3 spells CASNRQGGNTIYF. The CDR3 coding sequence is TGTGCCAGTAATCGACAGGGGGGAAACACCATATATTTT.

This chain connects TRBV6-5 to TRBJ1-5, with 10 nucleotides matching TRBD1. The CDR3 consists of 15 residues. The germline CDR1 and CDR2 sequences are MNHEY and SVGAGI. Germline trimming cut 6 bases from V and 4 bases from J; bases unmatched to any gene: 6. The CDR3, as DNA: TGTGCCAGCAGATCGGGACAGGGGCCTAATCAGCCCCAGCATTTT. Amino acids: CASRSGQGPNQPQHF.

This chain joins TRBV27 and TRBJ2-6, with 7 bases identical to TRBD2. This CDR3 has 15 amino acids. J gave up 1 base and V 7 bases, and 4 bases lay outside the gene matches. Germline V gives CDR1 MNHEY, CDR2 SMNVEV (reference sequence). The CDR3: CASKLAYSGANVLTF. For the CDR3, the DNA is TGTGCCAGCAAACTAGCGTATTCTGGGGCCAACGTCCTGACTTTC.

This clone was counted only a few times. The J gene is TRBJ1-1, the V gene TRBV27; 9 positions match TRBD1. V lost 6 bases and J lost 4; bases outside the gene matches: 9. From germline, CDR1 is MNHEY and CDR2 SMNVEV (reference sequence). The CDR3 has 15 amino acids. CDR3 nucleotide sequence: TGTGCCAGCAGGACGCAGACAGGGGGACGCACTGAAGCTTTCTTT. The encoded protein is CASRTQTGGRTEAFF.

The V call is TRBV9, the J call TRBJ1-6; D is unclear. CDR3 length: 14 amino acids. Germline V gives CDR1 SGDLS, CDR2 YYNGEE. Trimming cost V 0 bases and J 11 bases, with 12 bases left between them. This CDR3 is CASSVAGEATPLHF. In nucleotides, the CDR3 is TGTGCCAGCAGCGTAGCTGGGGAGGCAACACCCCTCCACTTT. Based on the CDR3 plus reference TRBV9 and TRBJ1-6, the full variable domain is DSGVTQTPKHLITATGQRVTLRCSPRSGDLSVYWYQQSLDQGLQFLIQYYNGEERAKGNILERFSAQQFPDLHSELNLSSLELGDSALYFCASSVAGEATPLHFGNGTRLTVT.

The chain has TRBV24-1 and TRBJ2-3; 7 bases are shared with TRBD1. Looked up from germline, CDR1 is KGHDR and CDR2 is SFDVKD. CDR3 length: 16 residues. V gave up 4 bases and J gave up 1 base; unmatched junction bases: 7. CDR3 sequence (DNA): TGTGCCACCAGTGACCTTGACAGGGCTGGCACAGATACGCAGTATTTT. This encodes CATSDLDRAGTDTQYF.

The V call is TRBV5-1, the J call TRBJ2-5; 9 nucleotides agree with TRBD2. V trimming: 4 bases; J trimming: 1 base; junction bases outside the gene matches: 8. CDR3 length: 16 residues. CDR1 SGHRS and CDR2 YFSETQ come from the germline V gene. As DNA, the CDR3 is TGCGCCAGCAGCGCGGGTGGAGCGGGGGGCCAAGAGACCCAGTACTTC. Encoded protein: CASSAGGAGGQETQYF.

This clone was detected only a few times. J is TRBJ2-7 and V is TRBV3-1 (or the pseudogene TRBV3-2); TRBD2 matches 7 bases. Trimming cost V 0 bases and J 7 bases; bases outside gene matches: 6. CDR1 LGHDT and CDR2 YNNKEL come from the germline V gene (reference sequence). The CDR3 loop spans 14 amino acids. The DNA of the CDR3 is TGTGCCAGCAGCCAAGATAGGGCGGGAGATGAGCAGTACTTC. Translation: CASSQDRAGDEQYF.

The chain uses TRBV5-1 and TRBJ2-1; TRBD1 might be the D (5 bases). Germline assignment: CDR1 SGHRS and CDR2 YFSETQ. Trimming removed 0 bases from V and 4 bases from J, with 8 bases in between. The CDR3 length is 14 residues. CDR3 protein: CASSLEPGYNEQFF. The CDR3 DNA is TGCGCCAGCAGCTTGGAGCCAGGGTACAATGAGCAGTTCTTC.

The chain uses TRBV28 and TRBJ1-2; TRBD1 might be the D (6 bases). Trimming removed 3 bases from V and 14 bases from J, with 25 bases in between. Per the germline V gene, CDR1 is MDHEN and CDR2 is SYDVKM. CDR3 size: 15 residues. The CDR3 bases are TGTGCCAGCAGTTTTTCTGAGTGGATCCCAGGGGTAGTTACCTTC. It is translated as CASSFSEWIPGVVTF.

This clone appeared a single time. The V and J genes are TRBV18 and TRBJ1-1, with 10 bases matching TRBD1. V lost 1 base to trimming and J lost 4 bases; unmatched junction nucleotides: 3. The germline CDR1 and CDR2 sequences are KGHSH and LQKENI. This CDR3 contains 15 residues. In nucleotides, the CDR3 is TGTGCCAGCTCACCACGGGACAGGGGAATCACTGAAGCTTTCTTT. This sequence encodes CASSPRDRGITEAFF.

The V call is TRBV9, the J call TRBJ2-2; no clear D gene. Germline CDR1 SGDLS, CDR2 YYNGEE. V was trimmed by 4 bases and J by 1 base, leaving 14 bases between them. The CDR3 is made up of 16 amino acids. CDR3 sequence (DNA): TGTGCCAGCAGCACTGACTCCCAAGAGAACACCGGGGAGCTGTTTTTT. Its protein product is CASSTDSQENTGELFF.

This chain links TRBV19 with TRBJ1-4; TRBD1 might be the D (5 bases). The germline V and J ends were trimmed by 7 bases and 10 bases, with 28 bases remaining between them. The CDR3 is 17 amino acids. CDR1 is LNHDA and CDR2 is SQIVND in the germline V gene (reference sequence). CDR3 in amino acids: CASTPGQGQGLVGKLFF. CDR3 coding DNA: TGTGCCAGTACCCCCGGCCAGGGCCAGGGCCTTGTTGGAAAACTGTTTTTT.

This chain uses TRBV3-1 (or the pseudogene TRBV3-2) with TRBJ2-1; a possible D gene is TRBD2 (5 bases). The germline gives CDR1 LGHDT, CDR2 YNNKEL (reference sequence). With 7 bases removed from V and 7 bases from J, the gap between germline ends came to 26 bases. The length of the CDR3 is 17 residues. CDR3 loop: CASTPHDGGQAVNEQFF. The CDR3 DNA reads as TGTGCCAGCACCCCGCACGATGGCGGGCAAGCTGTAAATGAGCAGTTCTTC.

The V gene is TRBV9, the J gene TRBJ2-7, with D possibly called TRBD1 or TRBD2 (6 bases each). V was cut by 4 bases and J by 7 bases, with 18 bases left in between. CDR1 is SGDLS, CDR2 YYNGEE, per germline. The CDR3 has 14 amino acids. CDR3 loop: CASSIGQRGVEQYF. The CDR3 coding sequence is TGTGCCAGCAGCATAGGACAGCGCGGGGTGGAGCAGTACTTC.

This clone was seen only once. The V and J genes are TRBV6-2 or TRBV6-3 and TRBJ2-1, with 10 bases identical to TRBD2. This CDR3 has 15 amino acids. In germline, CDR1 is MNHEY, CDR2 SVGEGT. The V segment lost 5 bases and the J segment 3 bases; nucleotides outside the gene matches: 4. CDR3 protein: CASSDSGGGYNEQFF. CDR3 DNA: TGTGCCAGCAGTGACAGCGGGGGGGGCTACAATGAGCAGTTCTTC.

J is TRBJ1-6 and V is TRBV4-2, with 8 nucleotides matching TRBD1. V lost 0 bases, J lost 10 bases, and 5 bases stayed unmatched. The CDR3 runs 15 residues. CDR1 and CDR2 (germline): LGHNA, YNFKEQ. CDR3 sequence (DNA): TGTGCCAGCAGCCAAGAAGGACAGGGCGGATCACCCCTCCACTTT. Residues: CASSQEGQGGSPLHF.